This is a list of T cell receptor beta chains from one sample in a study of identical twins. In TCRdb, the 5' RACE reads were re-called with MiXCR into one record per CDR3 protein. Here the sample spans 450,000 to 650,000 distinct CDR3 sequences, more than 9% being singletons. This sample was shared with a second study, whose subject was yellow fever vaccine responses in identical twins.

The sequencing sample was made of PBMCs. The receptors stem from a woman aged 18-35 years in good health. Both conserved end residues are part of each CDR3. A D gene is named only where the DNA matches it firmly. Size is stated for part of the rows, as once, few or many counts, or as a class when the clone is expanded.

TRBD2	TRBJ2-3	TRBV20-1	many	TGCAGTGCTAGAGGGGCTAGCGGGAGATCAGATACGCAGTATTTT	CSARGASGRSDTQYF
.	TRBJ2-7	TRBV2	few	TGTGCCAGCGGCAGGGGGGGCAACGAGCAGTACTTC	CASGRGGNEQYF
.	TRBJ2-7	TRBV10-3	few	TGTGCCATCAGTGAGTTGGGGGAAAGCTCCTACGAGCAGTACTTC	CAISELGESSYEQYF
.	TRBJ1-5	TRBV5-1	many	TGTGCCAGCAGCTTACTGGGTAATCAGCCCCAGCATTTT	CASSLLGNQPQHF
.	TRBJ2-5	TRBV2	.	TGTGCCAGCAGTGAGTCCAGGGTTTCAGAGACCCAGTACTTC	CASSESRVSETQYF
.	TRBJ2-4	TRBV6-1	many	TGTGCCAGCAGTCCTCAATCGGACGCCAAAAACATTCAGTACTTC	CASSPQSDAKNIQYF
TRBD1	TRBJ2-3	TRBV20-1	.	TGCAGTGCTAGTGGGACAGGGATCTCAGATACGCAGTATTTT	CSASGTGISDTQYF
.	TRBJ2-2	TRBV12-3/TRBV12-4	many	TGTGCCAGCAGTTCCAGGGGACACACCGGGGAGCTGTTTTTT	CASSSRGHTGELFF
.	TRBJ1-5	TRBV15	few	TGTGCCACCAGCAGAGGGAGAGAGGCGCAGCCCCAGCATTTT	CATSRGREAQPQHF
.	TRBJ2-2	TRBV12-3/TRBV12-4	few	TGTGCCAGCAGTTTTCCGTCGGGTAGGGCGAACACCGGGGAGCTGTTTTTT	CASSFPSGRANTGELFF
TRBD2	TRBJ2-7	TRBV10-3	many	TGTGCCATCGGAGGACTAGCGGGTCCTTACGAGCAGTACTTC	CAIGGLAGPYEQYF
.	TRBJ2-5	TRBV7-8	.	TGTGCCAGCACCTTGGGACGACTCCAAGAGACCCAGTACTTC	CASTLGRLQETQYF
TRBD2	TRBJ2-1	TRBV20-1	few	TGCAGTGCGCCTAAGCAGGGACTAGCGGGAGGGTTCTTCAATGAGCAGTTCTTC	CSAPKQGLAGGFFNEQFF
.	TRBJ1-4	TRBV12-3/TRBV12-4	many	TGTGCCAGCGCACCGGGAACGCCTAATGAAAAACTGTTTTTT	CASAPGTPNEKLFF
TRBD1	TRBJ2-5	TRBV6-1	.	TGTGCCAGCAGGGAGACAGGGGTATGGATACAAGAGACCCAGTACTTC	CASRETGVWIQETQYF
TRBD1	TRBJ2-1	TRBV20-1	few	TGCAGTGCTAGCTTGGACAGGGGGCGGGAGAATGAGCAGTTCTTC	CSASLDRGRENEQFF
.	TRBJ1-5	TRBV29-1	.	TGCAGCGTCGTTCACGGGGGGGCCCAGCATTTT	CSVVHGGAQHF
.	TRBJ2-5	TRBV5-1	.	TGCGCCAGCAGCCTCGGACTCCACCCAAAGGAGACCCAGTACTTC	CASSLGLHPKETQYF
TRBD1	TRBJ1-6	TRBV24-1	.	TGTGCCACCAGTGATTGGACAGGTAAAAAAAGCTCCTATAATTCACCCCTCCACTTT	CATSDWTGKKSSYNSPLHF
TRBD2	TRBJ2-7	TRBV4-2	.	TGTGCCAGCAGCCAAGAACTAGCGGGAGGGCCTGCGTACTTC	CASSQELAGGPAYF
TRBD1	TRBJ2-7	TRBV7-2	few	TGTGCCAGCAGCCTTTTAGGGGGCCAGAACGAGCAGTACTTC	CASSLLGGQNEQYF
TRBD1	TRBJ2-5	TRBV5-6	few	TGTGCCAGCAGCTTACGGGACAGGCAAGAGACCCAGTACTTC	CASSLRDRQETQYF
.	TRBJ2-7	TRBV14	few	TGTGCCAGCAGCTCCTTGAACTACGAGCAGTACTTC	CASSSLNYEQYF
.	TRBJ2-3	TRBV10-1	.	TGCGCCAGCAGTGAGTCGGCTAGCAGCACAGATACGCAGTATTTT	CASSESASSTDTQYF
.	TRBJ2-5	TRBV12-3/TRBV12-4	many	TGTGCCAGCAGCTCGGGCGGAGGAGGCGAGACCCAGTACTTC	CASSSGGGGETQYF
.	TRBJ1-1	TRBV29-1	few	TGCAGCGTTTTGGGGGTGGGAGATAAAGCTTTCTTT	CSVLGVGDKAFF
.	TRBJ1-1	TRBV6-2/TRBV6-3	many	TGTGCCAGCAGTTACTCGAAGGCTGAAGCTTTCTTT	CASSYSKAEAFF
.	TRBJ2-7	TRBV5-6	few	TGTGCCAGCAGCCCCTCCGCGACGCCTCCCTACGAGCAGTACTTC	CASSPSATPPYEQYF
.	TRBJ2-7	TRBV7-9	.	TGTGCCAGCAGCTTAGTATTATCGGGGATCGACTACGGCGAGCAGTACTTC	CASSLVLSGIDYGEQYF
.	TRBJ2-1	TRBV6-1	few	TGTGCCAGCAGGGGGGAGCGTTCCCGCTACAATGAGCAGTTCTTC	CASRGERSRYNEQFF
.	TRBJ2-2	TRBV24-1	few	TGTGCCACCTCTGGTGTGACACCGAACACCGGGGAGCTGTTTTTT	CATSGVTPNTGELFF
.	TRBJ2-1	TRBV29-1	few	TGCAGCGGGAGGGGGGCAGTTGGTGAGCAGTTCTTC	CSGRGAVGEQFF